These 5 T cell receptor beta chains originate from one sample sequenced in a study of CD8 T cells in Susac syndrome. An input of roughly 0.5 to 1 ug of RNA was subjected to reverse transcription using random hexamers. TCRdb reprocessed the immunoSEQ multiplex PCR reads with MiXCR, giving one entry per CDR3 protein. The data contain 80,000 or so distinct CDR3 sequences, 94% of them singletons. Sequenced sample: CD8+ T cells from PBMCs. These receptors originate from a human donor in good health.

The V and J genes are TRBV9 and TRBJ2-1; 9 nucleotides line up with TRBD2. This CDR3 has 15 residues. V shed 4 bases, J shed 8 bases, and the junction held 10 bases outside the gene matches. The germline gives CDR1 SGDLS, CDR2 YYNGEE. For the CDR3, the DNA is TGTGCCAGCAGCCCCGAGGGACTAGCCGGAGATGAGCAGTTCTTC. It translates to CASSPEGLAGDEQFF.

The V gene is TRBV9, the J gene TRBJ1-1; perhaps TRBD1 as D (6 bases). The length of the CDR3 is 13 residues. V shed 3 bases and J shed 4 bases, with 10 bases lying between them. Germline V gene data show CDR1 as SGDLS and CDR2 as YYNGEE. DNA for the CDR3: TGTGCCAGCAGCGGATCCAGGGGCACTGAAGCTTTCTTT. It is translated as CASSGSRGTEAFF.

The rearrangement uses TRBV7-2 and TRBJ2-1; D is unclear. This CDR3 region has 9 residues. Looked up from germline, CDR1 is SGHTA and CDR2 is FQGNSA. Trimming took 6 bases from V and 10 from J, leaving 4 bases between them. The CDR3, as DNA: TGTGCCAGCAGTAAAGAGCAGTTCTTC. Residues: CASSKEQFF.

The CDR3 DNA follows: TGCAGCGTTGCGGTCTGGACAGGGTTATCCTACGAGCAGTACTTC. This gives the protein CSVAVWTGLSYEQYF. The chain uses TRBV29-1 and TRBJ2-7, with TRBD1 matching over 8 bases. This CDR3 is 15 amino acids long. J lost 1 base, V lost 4 bases, and 9 bases had no gene match. CDR1 is SQVTM, CDR2 ANQGSEA, per germline.

V usage is TRBV9 and J usage is TRBJ1-1; maybe TRBD1 (5 bases). CDR1 and CDR2 (germline): SGDLS, YYNGEE. Trimming took 0 bases from V and 3 from J, leaving 15 bases between them. The CDR3 runs 16 residues. The CDR3 DNA is TGTGCCAGCAGCGTAGACCCGGACATTCGGGACACTGAAGCTTTCTTT. It is translated as CASSVDPDIRDTEAFF.